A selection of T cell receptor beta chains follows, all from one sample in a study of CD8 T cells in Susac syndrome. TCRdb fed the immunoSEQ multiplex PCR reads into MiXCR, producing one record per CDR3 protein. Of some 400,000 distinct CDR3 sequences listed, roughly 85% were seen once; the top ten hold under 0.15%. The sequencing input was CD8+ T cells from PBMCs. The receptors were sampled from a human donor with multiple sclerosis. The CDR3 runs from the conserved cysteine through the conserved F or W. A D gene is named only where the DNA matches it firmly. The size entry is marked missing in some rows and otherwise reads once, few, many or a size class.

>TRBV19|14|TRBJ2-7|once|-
CASSIARPSYEQYF
TGTGCCAGTAGTATAGCGAGGCCTTCCTACGAGCAGTACTTC
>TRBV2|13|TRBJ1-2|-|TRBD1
CASLGTGYYGYTF
TGTGCCAGCCTTGGGACAGGGTACTATGGCTACACCTTC
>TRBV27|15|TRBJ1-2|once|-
CASSLLAARLSGYTF
TGTGCCAGCAGTTTATTGGCGGCTAGATTATCTGGCTACACCTTC
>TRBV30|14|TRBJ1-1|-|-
CAWSTGTGNTEAFF
TGTGCCTGGAGTACCGGGACGGGGAACACTGAAGCTTTCTTT
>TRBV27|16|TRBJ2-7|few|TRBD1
CASSFSQQGAAYEQYF
TGTGCCAGCAGTTTCAGTCAGCAGGGGGCGGCCTACGAGCAGTACTTC
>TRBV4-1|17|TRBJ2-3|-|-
CASSQRMGATSTDTQYF
TGCGCCAGCAGCCAAAGGATGGGGGCAACTAGCACAGATACGCAGTATTTT
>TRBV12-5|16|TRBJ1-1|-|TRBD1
CASGFTGGYYDTEAFF
TGTGCTAGTGGTTTCACAGGGGGATATTATGACACTGAAGCTTTCTTT
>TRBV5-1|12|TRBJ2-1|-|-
CASSLVSTEQFF
TGCGCCAGCAGCTTGGTTTCGACTGAGCAGTTCTTC
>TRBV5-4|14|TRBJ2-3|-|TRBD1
CASSYRGGTDTQYF
TGTGCCAGCAGCTACAGGGGCGGCACAGATACGCAGTATTTT
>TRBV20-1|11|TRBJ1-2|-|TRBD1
CSARGMYGYTF
TGCAGTGCCAGGGGGATGTATGGCTACACCTTC
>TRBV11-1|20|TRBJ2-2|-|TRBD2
CASSLAFGLAGRTNTGELFF
TGTGCCAGCAGCTTAGCGTTCGGACTAGCGGGAAGAACTAACACCGGGGAGCTGTTTTTT
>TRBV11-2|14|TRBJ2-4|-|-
CASSALMGKNIQYF
TGTGCCAGCAGCGCCCTTATGGGCAAAAACATTCAGTACTTC
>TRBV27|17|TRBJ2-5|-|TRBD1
CASSSTTGTGLQETQYF
TGTGCCAGCAGTTCCACAACCGGGACAGGGCTCCAAGAGACCCAGTACTTC
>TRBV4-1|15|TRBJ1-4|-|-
CASSQMRQANEKLFF
TGCGCCAGCAGCCAGATGAGACAGGCAAATGAAAAACTGTTTTTT
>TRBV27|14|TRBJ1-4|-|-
CASMPGTENEKLFF
TGTGCCAGCATGCCCGGGACGGAGAATGAAAAACTGTTTTTT
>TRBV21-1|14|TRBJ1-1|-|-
CASNVVQNTTEAFF
TGTGCCAGCAACGTGGTTCAGAACACCACTGAAGCTTTCTTT
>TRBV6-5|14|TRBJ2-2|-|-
CASRVGANTGELFF
TGTGCCAGCAGGGTGGGGGCGAACACCGGGGAGCTGTTTTTT
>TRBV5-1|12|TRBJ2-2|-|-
CASSRIHWELFF
TGCGCCAGCAGCCGAATTCATTGGGAGCTGTTTTTT
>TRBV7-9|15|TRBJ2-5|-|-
CASSLRTGRAETQYF
TGTGCCAGCAGCCTGCGGACGGGAAGGGCGGAGACCCAGTACTTC
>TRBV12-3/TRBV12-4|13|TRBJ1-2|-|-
CASSSAGSDGYTF
TGTGCCAGCAGTTCCGCAGGGTCGGATGGCTACACCTTC
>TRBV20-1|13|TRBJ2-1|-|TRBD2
CSATSGLYNEQFF
TGCAGTGCCACTAGCGGCCTGTACAATGAGCAGTTCTTC
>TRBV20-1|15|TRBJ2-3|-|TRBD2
CSARGDYHPTDTQYF
TGCAGTGCTAGAGGGGACTATCACCCCACAGATACGCAGTATTTT
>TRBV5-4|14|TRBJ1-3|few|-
CASSSRGSGNTIYF
TGTGCCAGCAGCTCCCGAGGGTCTGGAAACACCATATATTTT
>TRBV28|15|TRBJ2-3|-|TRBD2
CASSLASGYTDTQYF
TGTGCCAGCAGTCTTGCTAGCGGATACACAGATACGCAGTATTTT
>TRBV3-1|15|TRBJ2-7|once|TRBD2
CASSPWTSGVYEQYF
TGTGCCAGCAGCCCTTGGACTAGCGGGGTATACGAGCAGTACTTC
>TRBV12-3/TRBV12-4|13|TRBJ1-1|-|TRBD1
CASSPAGGVEAFF
TGTGCCAGCAGTCCCGCAGGGGGGGTTGAAGCTTTCTTT
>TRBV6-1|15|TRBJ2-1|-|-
CASSVVRDAYNEQFF
TGTGCCAGCAGTGTTGTCCGGGATGCTTACAATGAGCAGTTCTTC
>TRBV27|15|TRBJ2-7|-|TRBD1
CASRGGQGFPYEQYF
TGTGCCAGCAGGGGAGGACAGGGGTTCCCCTACGAGCAGTACTTC
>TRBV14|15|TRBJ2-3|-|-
CASSHKTAVWNAQYF
TGTGCCAGCAGCCACAAGACCGCGGTTTGGAATGCGCAGTATTTT
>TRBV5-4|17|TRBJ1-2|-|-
CASRGDPPIPWDYGYTF
TGTGCCAGCAGGGGGGATCCCCCTATCCCCTGGGACTATGGCTACACCTTC
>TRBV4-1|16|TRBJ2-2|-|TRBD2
CASSQYVAGATGELFF
TGCGCCAGCAGCCAATACGTAGCGGGAGCAACCGGGGAGCTGTTTTTT
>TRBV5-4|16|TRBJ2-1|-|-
CASSPGSGTIYNEQFF
TGTGCCAGCAGCCCCGGCTCCGGGACAATCTACAATGAGCAGTTCTTC
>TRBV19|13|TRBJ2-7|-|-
CASRQGSSYEQYF
TGTGCCAGTAGACAGGGCTCCTCCTACGAGCAGTACTTC
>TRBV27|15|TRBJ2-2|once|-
CASSLRDTNTGELFF
TGTGCCAGCAGTTTAAGGGACACCAACACCGGGGAGCTGTTTTTT
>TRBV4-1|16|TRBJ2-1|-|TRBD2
CASSQDVAGAYNEQFF
TGCGCCAGCAGCCAAGATGTAGCGGGGGCGTACAATGAGCAGTTCTTC
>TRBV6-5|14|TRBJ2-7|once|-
CASSYSGGLGEQYF
TGTGCCAGCAGTTACTCGGGGGGACTCGGGGAGCAGTACTTC
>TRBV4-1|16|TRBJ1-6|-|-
CASSHLSTGQNSPLHF
TGCGCCAGCAGCCACCTTTCGACAGGACAAAATTCACCCCTCCACTTT
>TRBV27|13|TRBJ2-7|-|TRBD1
CASSPRTGNEQYF
TGTGCCAGCAGTCCCAGGACAGGCAACGAGCAGTACTTC
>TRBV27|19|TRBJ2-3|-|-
CASSFIGAVQRALIDTQYF
TGTGCCAGCAGTTTTATCGGTGCGGTACAAAGGGCGCTTATAGATACGCAGTATTTT
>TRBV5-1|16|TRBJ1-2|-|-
CASSLGVAGHIYGYTF
TGCGCCAGCAGCTTGGGAGTTGCAGGGCACATTTATGGCTACACCTTC
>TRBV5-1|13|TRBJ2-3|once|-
CASSAPAVDTQYF
TGCGCCAGCAGCGCCCCCGCAGTCGATACGCAGTATTTT
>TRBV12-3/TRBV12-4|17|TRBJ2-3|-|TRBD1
CASSGQGMGPAGSTQYF
TGTGCCAGCAGTGGACAGGGGATGGGACCCGCAGGGAGTACGCAGTATTTT
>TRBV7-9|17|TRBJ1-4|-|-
CASSTMEGGGGNEKLFF
TGTGCCAGCAGCACCATGGAGGGAGGAGGTGGTAATGAAAAACTGTTTTTT
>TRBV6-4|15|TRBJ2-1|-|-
CASSEGVSSYNEQFF
TGTGCCAGCAGTGAAGGAGTAAGCTCCTACAATGAGCAGTTCTTC
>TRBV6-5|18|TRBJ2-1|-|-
CASSYGLRSGGSYNEQFF
TGTGCCAGCAGTTACGGGTTGAGGAGCGGTGGCTCCTACAATGAGCAGTTCTTC
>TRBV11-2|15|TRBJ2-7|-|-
CASSLLGRDLGEQYF
TGTGCCAGCAGCTTACTCGGCCGGGACCTCGGCGAGCAGTACTTC
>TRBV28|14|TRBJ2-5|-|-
CASSLGGDGETQYF
TGTGCCAGCAGTTTAGGGGGCGACGGGGAGACCCAGTACTTC
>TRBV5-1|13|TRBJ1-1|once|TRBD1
CASSLVQGPEAFF
TGCGCCAGCAGCTTGGTACAGGGGCCTGAAGCTTTCTTT
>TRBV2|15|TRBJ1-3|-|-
CASSEWAPSGNTIYF
TGTGCCAGCAGTGAATGGGCGCCCTCTGGAAACACCATATATTTT
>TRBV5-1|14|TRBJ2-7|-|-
CASSLKGQSYEQYF
TGCGCCAGCAGCCTAAAAGGACAGTCCTACGAGCAGTACTTC
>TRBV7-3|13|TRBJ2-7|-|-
CASSLTGTYEQYF
TGTGCCAGCAGCTTAACGGGTACCTACGAGCAGTACTTC
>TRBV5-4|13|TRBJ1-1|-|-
CASSVPWAAEAFF
TGTGCCAGCAGCGTGCCATGGGCGGCTGAAGCTTTCTTT
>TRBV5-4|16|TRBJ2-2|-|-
CASSPPGSWDTGELFF
TGTGCCAGCAGCCCCCCTGGTAGTTGGGACACCGGGGAGCTGTTTTTT
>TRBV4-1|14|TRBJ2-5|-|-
CASSQLQNGETQYF
TGCGCCAGCAGCCAACTACAGAACGGAGAGACCCAGTACTTC
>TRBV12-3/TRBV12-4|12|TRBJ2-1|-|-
CASSLGSLSGFF
TGTGCCAGCAGTTTAGGATCGCTCTCAGGGTTCTTC
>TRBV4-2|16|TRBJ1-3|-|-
CASSQDRASSGNTIYF
TGTGCCAGCAGCCAAGACAGGGCGTCTTCTGGAAACACCATATATTTT
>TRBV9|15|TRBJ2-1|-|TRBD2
CASSVREVGYNEQFF
TGTGCCAGCAGCGTCCGGGAGGTAGGGTACAATGAGCAGTTCTTC
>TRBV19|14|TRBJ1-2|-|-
CASSIMFGHSGYTF
TGTGCCAGTAGTATTATGTTTGGCCATTCTGGCTACACCTTC
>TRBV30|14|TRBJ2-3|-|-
CAWLSGEVADAQYF
TGTGCCTGGTTGTCAGGGGAGGTGGCAGATGCGCAGTATTTT
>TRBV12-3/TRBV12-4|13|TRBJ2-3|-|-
CASSTYSTDTQYF
TGTGCCAGCAGTACCTACAGCACAGATACGCAGTATTTT